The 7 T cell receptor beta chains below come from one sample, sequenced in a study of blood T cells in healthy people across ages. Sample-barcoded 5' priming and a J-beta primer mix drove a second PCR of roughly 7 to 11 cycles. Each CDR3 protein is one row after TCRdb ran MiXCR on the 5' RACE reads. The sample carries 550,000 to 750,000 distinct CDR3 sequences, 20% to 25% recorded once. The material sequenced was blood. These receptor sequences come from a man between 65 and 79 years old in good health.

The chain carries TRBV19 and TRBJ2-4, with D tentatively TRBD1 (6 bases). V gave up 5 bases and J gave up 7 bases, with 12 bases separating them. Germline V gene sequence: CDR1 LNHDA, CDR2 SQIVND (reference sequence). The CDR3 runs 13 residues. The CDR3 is CASSARTENIQYF. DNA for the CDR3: TGTGCCAGTAGTGCCCGGACAGAGAACATTCAGTACTTC.

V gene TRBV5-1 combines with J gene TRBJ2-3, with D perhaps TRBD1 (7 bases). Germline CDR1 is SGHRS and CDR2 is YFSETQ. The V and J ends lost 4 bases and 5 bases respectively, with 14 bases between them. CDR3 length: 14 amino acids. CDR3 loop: CASSAGQSGDTQYF. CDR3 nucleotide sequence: TGCGCCAGCAGCGCGGGACAGTCAGGAGATACGCAGTATTTT.

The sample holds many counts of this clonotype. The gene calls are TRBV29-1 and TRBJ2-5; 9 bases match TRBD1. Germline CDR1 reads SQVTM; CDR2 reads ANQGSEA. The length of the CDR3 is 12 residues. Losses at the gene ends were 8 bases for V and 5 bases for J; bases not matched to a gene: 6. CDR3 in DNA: TGCAGCTTTACACAGGGGGCTGAGACCCAGTACTTC. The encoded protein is CSFTQGAETQYF.

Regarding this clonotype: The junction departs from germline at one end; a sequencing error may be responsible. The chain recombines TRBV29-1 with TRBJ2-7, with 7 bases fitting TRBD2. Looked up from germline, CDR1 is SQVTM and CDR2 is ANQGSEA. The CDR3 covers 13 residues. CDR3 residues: CGVVPGGSYEQYF. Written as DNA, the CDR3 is TGCGGCGTCGTCCCGGGAGGCTCCTACGAGCAGTACTTC.

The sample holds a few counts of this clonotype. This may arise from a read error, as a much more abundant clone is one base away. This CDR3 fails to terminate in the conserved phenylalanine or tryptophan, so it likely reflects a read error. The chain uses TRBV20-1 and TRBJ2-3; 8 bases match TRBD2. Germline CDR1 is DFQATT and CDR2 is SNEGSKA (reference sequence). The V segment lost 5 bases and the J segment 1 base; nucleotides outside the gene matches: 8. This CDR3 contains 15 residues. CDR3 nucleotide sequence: TGCAGTGCTTCTACTAGCGGAGCCGGCACAGATACGCAGTATCTT. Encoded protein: CSASTSGAGTDTQYL.

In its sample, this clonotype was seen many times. The CDR3, as DNA: TGCAGCGTTGGGCACGGGACTAGTCACCACGAGCAGTACTTC. Encoded protein: CSVGHGTSHHEQYF. V and J are TRBV29-1 and TRBJ2-7, with TRBD2 identical over 8 bases. This CDR3 is built from 14 residues. The germline V gene encodes CDR1 SQVTM and CDR2 ANQGSEA. V shed 4 bases and J 5 bases; nucleotides not matched to a gene: 10.

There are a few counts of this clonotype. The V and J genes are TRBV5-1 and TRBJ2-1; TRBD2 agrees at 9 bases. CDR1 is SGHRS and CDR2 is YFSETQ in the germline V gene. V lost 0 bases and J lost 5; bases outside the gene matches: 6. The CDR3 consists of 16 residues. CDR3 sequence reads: CASSLEAGGPDNEQFF. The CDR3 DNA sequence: TGCGCCAGCAGCTTGGAGGCGGGAGGGCCCGACAATGAGCAGTTCTTC.